The 15 T cell receptor beta chains in this list originate from one sample, sequenced in a study of T-cell reconstitution after alpha-beta-depleted transplantation in children. Construction of the TCRbeta library involved unique molecular identifiers. TCRdb re-derived calls from the PCR reads in MiXCR, one entry per CDR3 protein. The data show tens of thousands of distinct CDR3 sequences, with around 15% seen just once and around 20% held by the top ten. The sequenced sample was PBMCs, mostly from graft donor cells, obtained 180 days after TCRalphabeta/CD19-depleted stem cell transplant. These receptors were taken from a male patient under 10 years old who had a stem cell transplant for acute lymphoblastic leukemia, so the T cells may come from the graft donor.

In nucleotides, the CDR3 is TGTGCCAGCAGGGCTCCGGGGCGGGGAACCAATGAGCAGTTCTTC. Protein sequence: CASRAPGRGTNEQFF. The chain links TRBV28 to TRBJ2-1; D might be TRBD2 (6 bases). The CDR3 covers 15 residues. The germline CDR1 and CDR2 sequences are MDHEN and SYDVKM. V lost 6 bases, J lost 6 bases, and 18 bases lay in between.

This clonotype counts as medium-sized. The V gene is TRBV4-3, the J gene TRBJ1-1; 8 bases are a match to TRBD1. CDR3 length: 13 amino acids. The J segment lost 8 bases and the V segment lost 1 base, leaving 3 bases of the junction unmatched. In germline, CDR1 is LGHNA, CDR2 YSLEER. In DNA form, the CDR3 reads TGCGCCAGCAGCCAAGCCCGGGACAGGGAAGCTTTCTTT. It specifies CASSQARDREAFF.

This clonotype occurred a few times. This chain links TRBV7-9 with TRBJ2-5; 9 bases are a match to TRBD1. Losses at the gene ends were 4 bases for V and 4 bases for J; bases not matched to a gene: 10. Per the germline V gene, CDR1 is SEHNR and CDR2 is FQNEAQ (reference sequence). The CDR3 runs 16 residues. The CDR3 loop is CASSSLQGAYLETQYF. The CDR3 DNA is TGTGCCAGCAGCTCTTTACAGGGGGCGTATCTAGAGACCCAGTACTTC.

V gene TRBV5-1 combines with J gene TRBJ1-1, with a possible D match to TRBD1 (5 bases). Germline values: CDR1 SGHRS, CDR2 YFSETQ. The CDR3 loop spans 14 amino acids. Trimming shortened V by 1 base and J by 1 base, and 8 bases separated the two germline ends. The CDR3 here is CASSLSTENTEAFF. The CDR3 DNA is TGCGCCAGCAGCTTGTCGACAGAGAACACTGAAGCTTTCTTT. The whole variable domain, remainder taken from reference TRBV5-1 and TRBJ1-1, is KAGVTQTPRYLIKTRGQQVTLSCSPISGHRSVSWYQQTPGQGLQFLFEYFSETQRNKGNFPGRFSGRQFSNSRSEMNVSTLELGDSALYLCASSLSTENTEAFFGQGTRLTVV.

The chain is built from TRBV20-1 and TRBJ2-1; no definite D call. Germline CDR1 is DFQATT and CDR2 is SNEGSKA (reference sequence). This CDR3 comprises 14 residues. V was trimmed by 5 bases and J by 0 bases, leaving 11 bases between them. CDR3 in amino acids: CSAPEPGSYNEQFF. Here the CDR3 DNA reads TGCAGTGCTCCTGAGCCTGGCTCCTACAATGAGCAGTTCTTC.

This clonotype was seen a handful of times. V gene TRBV12-3 or TRBV12-4 combines with J gene TRBJ1-2, with 11 bases matching TRBD1. This CDR3 is built from 11 residues. The junction had 8 bases not matched to a gene; V was cut back by 11 bases and J by 12 bases. CDR3 residues: CALRTGGENTF. As DNA, the CDR3 is TGTGCCCTCCGGACAGGGGGCGAAAACACCTTC.

The V call is TRBV12-3 or TRBV12-4, the J call TRBJ2-1; weak D call: TRBD1 (6 bases). This CDR3 is 15 amino acids long. V lost 8 bases and J lost 7, with 21 bases in between. In DNA, the CDR3 is TGTGCCAGCTCCCCTTGGGCAGGGGTCGGTAATGAGCAGTTCTTC. Its translation: CASSPWAGVGNEQFF.

This clonotype was recorded many times. The J gene is TRBJ2-1, the V gene TRBV20-1; TRBD2 agrees at 10 bases. With V trimmed by 6 bases and J by 9 bases, 8 bases remained unmatched. The CDR3 extends over 13 amino acids. The germline V gene encodes CDR1 DFQATT and CDR2 SNEGSKA (reference sequence). The CDR3 reads CSARTSGGGEQFF. CDR3 nucleotide sequence: TGCAGTGCCAGGACTAGCGGAGGGGGTGAGCAGTTCTTC.

The rearrangement uses TRBV5-1 and TRBJ2-3; 10 nucleotides align to TRBD2. The CDR3 totals 15 residues. CDR1 is SGHRS, CDR2 YFSETQ, per germline. V shed 0 bases and J 6 bases; nucleotides not matched to a gene: 4. This chain's CDR3 is CASSLVLAGDDTQYF. CDR3 DNA: TGCGCCAGCAGCTTGGTGCTAGCGGGAGACGATACGCAGTATTTT.

The rearrangement links TRBV2 to TRBJ2-1, with 11 bases aligning to TRBD2. J was trimmed by 5 bases and V by 7 bases; bases with no gene match: 4. The CDR3 is 14 amino acids. From germline, CDR1 is SNHLY and CDR2 FYNNEI. DNA for the CDR3: TGTGCCAGCAAATCGGGACTAGCGGACAATGAGCAGTTCTTC. Its translation: CASKSGLADNEQFF.

The CDR3 DNA follows: TGTGCCAGCAGCTTAGTATTCGGGACAGGGGTTGGGGAGCAGTACTTC. The encoded protein is CASSLVFGTGVGEQYF. The chain joins TRBV7-2 to TRBJ2-7; 10 bases are a match to TRBD1. The CDR3 extends over 16 amino acids. In germline, CDR1 is SGHTA, CDR2 FQGNSA. V lost 1 base, J lost 7 bases, and 10 bases stayed unmatched.

This clonotype has more than one count but fewer than ten. This sequence joins TRBV20-1 and TRBJ2-7, with D unresolved. The germline CDR1 and CDR2 sequences are DFQATT and SNEGSKA (reference sequence). Trimming took 5 bases from V and 3 from J, leaving 5 bases between them. The CDR3 has 10 residues. CDR3 sequence (DNA): TGCAGTGCTTATTACTACGAGCAGTACTTC. It is translated as CSAYYYEQYF.

V usage is TRBV5-1 and J usage is TRBJ2-1; the match to TRBD1 covers 8 bases. The CDR3 extends over 11 amino acids. J lost 13 bases, V lost 2 bases, and 2 bases had no gene match. The germline V gene encodes CDR1 SGHRS and CDR2 YFSETQ. The CDR3 nucleotides are TGCGCCAGCAGCTTCGGACAGGGACAGTTCTTC. This sequence encodes CASSFGQGQFF.

This clonotype turned up a few times. This chain uses TRBV15 with TRBJ1-1; D remains unclear. The germline V gene encodes CDR1 LNHNV and CDR2 YYDKDF (reference sequence). V dropped 0 bases and J dropped 11 bases, with 16 bases sitting between them. This CDR3 contains 14 residues. CDR3 sequence (DNA): TGTGCCACCAGCAGAGATACCCCGTTACCAGAGGCTTTCTTT. Residues: CATSRDTPLPEAFF.

The chain joins TRBV9 to TRBJ2-7; 11 bases align to TRBD2. Germline loops: CDR1 SGDLS, CDR2 YYNGEE. Unmatched junction bases numbered 8, after V lost 4 bases and J lost 2 bases. The CDR3 consists of 16 residues. The CDR3 DNA follows: TGTGCCAGCAGCCCAATGACTAGCGGGAACACCTACGAGCAGTACTTC. Protein product: CASSPMTSGNTYEQYF.